These T cell receptor beta chains were read from a single sample in a study of shared clonotypes between healthy human individuals. Assay used: immunoSEQ multiplex PCR; TCRdb lists only in-frame clones, some missing. The profile covers about 2.2 million clones, with 80% to 95% appearing a single time and about 1.7% taken by the ten largest. The sample taken for sequencing was naive CD8+ T cells from PBMCs. The receptors here all came from a man between 18 and 29 years old in good health. Some clones in this sample may be carry-over from other donors' samples. Both conserved end residues are part of each CDR3. The D gene is left open where the match is weak. Size values are once, few and many counts, or a class for expanded clones, and some rows have none.

abundance	len	v_gene	j_gene	d_gene	CDR3aa	CDR3nt
.	15	TRBV29-1	TRBJ2-1	.	CSAELGTLVHNEQFF	TGCAGCGCGGAGCTCGGGACTCTAGTCCACAATGAGCAGTTCTTC
.	15	TRBV27	TRBJ2-3	.	CASSLYPRPLDTQYF	TGTGCCAGCAGTTTATACCCCCGACCCCTCGATACGCAGTATTTT
.	14	TRBV9	TRBJ2-7	TRBD1	CASSSEGTGNEQYF	TGTGCCAGCAGCTCAGAGGGGACAGGGAACGAGCAGTACTTC
.	14	TRBV7-9	TRBJ1-1	.	CASSLQIMNTEAFF	TGTGCCAGCAGCTTACAGATCATGAACACTGAAGCTTTCTTT
.	15	TRBV9	TRBJ2-7	TRBD2	CASSPDRGGGYEQYF	TGTGCCAGCAGCCCGGACCGCGGGGGAGGCTACGAGCAGTACTTC
.	14	TRBV27	TRBJ2-2	.	CASSFLVNTGELFF	TGTGCCAGCAGTTTTCTGGTTAACACCGGGGAGCTGTTTTTT
.	17	TRBV5-1	TRBJ2-5	TRBD1	CASSPTPYRGRQETQYF	TGCGCCAGCAGCCCTACACCTTACAGGGGCCGCCAAGAGACCCAGTACTTC
.	16	TRBV7-9	TRBJ2-7	.	CASSPPAEGFSYEQYF	TGTGCCAGCAGCCCCCCCGCGGAGGGATTCTCCTACGAGCAGTACTTC
.	15	TRBV11-2	TRBJ2-1	.	CASSLILTSYNEQFF	TGTGCCAGCAGCTTAATCCTAACCTCTTACAATGAGCAGTTCTTC
.	15	TRBV28	TRBJ2-2	.	CASSLDLGMPGELFF	TGTGCCAGCAGTTTAGACCTGGGGATGCCCGGGGAGCTGTTTTTT
.	14	TRBV9	TRBJ2-7	.	CASSVSTASYEQYF	TGTGCCAGCAGCGTATCTACAGCCTCCTACGAGCAGTACTTC
.	14	TRBV5-1	TRBJ1-1	.	CASSLNGVNTEAFF	TGCGCCAGCAGCCTCAATGGGGTGAACACTGAAGCTTTCTTT
.	15	TRBV28	TRBJ1-5	.	CASSLLPGSNQPQHF	TGTGCCAGCAGTTTACTCCCCGGAAGCAATCAGCCCCAGCATTTT
.	12	TRBV10-3	TRBJ1-2	.	CAISESSGGYTF	TGTGCCATCAGTGAGTCGAGTGGGGGCTACACCTTC
once	15	TRBV5-1	TRBJ1-1	.	CASSLGTFHGTEAFF	TGCGCCAGCAGCTTGGGGACCTTCCACGGAACTGAAGCTTTCTTT
.	14	TRBV2	TRBJ2-7	TRBD2	CASSGAGGTYEQYF	TGTGCCAGCAGTGGGGCGGGAGGGACCTACGAGCAGTACTTC
.	17	TRBV7-3	TRBJ2-3	TRBD2	CASSQSRRLAGVDTQYF	TGTGCCAGCAGCCAGAGCAGGAGACTAGCGGGAGTAGATACGCAGTATTTT
.	15	TRBV6-1	TRBJ2-1	TRBD2	CASSARGLAGGEQFF	TGTGCCAGCAGCGCGAGGGGACTAGCGGGGGGTGAGCAGTTCTTC
.	14	TRBV5-1	TRBJ1-5	.	CASSLVGLGQPQHF	TGCGCCAGCAGCTTGGTCGGTTTGGGGCAGCCCCAGCATTTT
.	13	TRBV7-2	TRBJ2-7	.	CASSVGPAYEQYF	TGTGCCAGCAGCGTAGGACCGGCCTACGAGCAGTACTTC
.	15	TRBV4-2	TRBJ1-2	TRBD1	CASSQEGGTGGGYTF	TGTGCCAGCAGCCAAGAAGGTGGGACAGGGGGCGGCTACACCTTC
.	13	TRBV6-5	TRBJ2-5	.	CASSPGEEETQYF	TGTGCCAGCAGCCCGGGGGAGGAAGAGACCCAGTACTTC
.	16	TRBV9	TRBJ1-3	.	CASSAPLDGSGNTIYF	TGTGCCAGCAGCGCCCCCCTGGATGGCTCTGGAAACACCATATATTTT
.	17	TRBV4-1	TRBJ2-3	TRBD2	CASSLSSGRAVTDTQYF	TGCGCCAGCAGCCTTTCTAGCGGGAGGGCCGTCACAGATACGCAGTATTTT
.	13	TRBV6-1	TRBJ2-1	.	CASSENPYNEQFF	TGTGCCAGCAGTGAAAACCCCTACAATGAGCAGTTCTTC